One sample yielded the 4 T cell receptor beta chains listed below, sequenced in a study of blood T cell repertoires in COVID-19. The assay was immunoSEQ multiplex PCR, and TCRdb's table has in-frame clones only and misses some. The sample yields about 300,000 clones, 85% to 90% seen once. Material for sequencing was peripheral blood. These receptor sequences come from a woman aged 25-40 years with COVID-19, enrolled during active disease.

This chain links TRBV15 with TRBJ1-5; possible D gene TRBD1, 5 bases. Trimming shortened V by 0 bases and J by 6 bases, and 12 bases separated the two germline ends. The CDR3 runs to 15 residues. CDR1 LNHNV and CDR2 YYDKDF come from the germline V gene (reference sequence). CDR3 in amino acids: CATSRDGAPGQPQHF. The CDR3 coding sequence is TGTGCCACCAGCAGAGATGGGGCCCCGGGTCAGCCCCAGCATTTT.

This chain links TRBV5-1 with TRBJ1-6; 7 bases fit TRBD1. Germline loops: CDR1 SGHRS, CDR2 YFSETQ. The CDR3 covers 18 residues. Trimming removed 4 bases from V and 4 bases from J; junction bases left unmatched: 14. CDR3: CASSPRGDSYTYNSPLHF. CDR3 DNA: TGCGCCAGCAGCCCGCGGGGGGACAGCTATACTTATAATTCACCCCTCCACTTT.

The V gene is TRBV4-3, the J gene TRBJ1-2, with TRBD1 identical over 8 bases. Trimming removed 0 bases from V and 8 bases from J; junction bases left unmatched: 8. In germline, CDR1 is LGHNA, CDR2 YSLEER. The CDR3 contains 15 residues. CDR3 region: CASSQDYWTGSGYTF. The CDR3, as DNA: TGCGCCAGCAGCCAAGATTACTGGACAGGGTCCGGCTACACCTTC.

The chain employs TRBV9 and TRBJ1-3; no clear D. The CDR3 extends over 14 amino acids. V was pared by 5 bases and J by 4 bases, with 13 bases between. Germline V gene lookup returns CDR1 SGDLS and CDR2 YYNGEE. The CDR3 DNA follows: TGTGCCAGCAGGGATGGGTTTAGCGGAAACACCATATATTTT. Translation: CASRDGFSGNTIYF.